These 9 T cell receptor beta chains were sequenced from one sample in a study of tumor-infiltrating lymphocytes in primary liver carcinoma. Unsorted whole blood supplied the blood RNA, and germline DNA was isolated too. A constant-region primer served to make TCR beta cDNA from about 500 ng total RNA. Three nested multiplex PCR rounds, a slightly modified ARM-PCR, produced the libraries for TCR beta. TRBV1-TRBV30 forward primers and a C-beta reverse primer were used in the first two PCR rounds, which each ran for about 10 cycles. TCRdb redid the calling of the multiplex PCR reads with MiXCR, one entry per CDR3 protein. This table holds almost 200,000 distinct CDR3 sequences, 65% found once. Sequencing input: peripheral blood. These receptors were obtained from a woman aged 60-75 years with primary liver carcinoma and hepatitis B virus infection.

This clonotype was counted ten times or more. This rearrangement joins TRBV12-3 or TRBV12-4 to TRBJ2-1; 9 bases map to TRBD2. The CDR3 length is 15 residues. The J segment lost 7 bases and the V segment lost 4 bases, leaving 8 bases of the junction unmatched. The CDR3 protein is CASSSPRLAVNEQFF. CDR3 nucleotides: TGTGCCAGCAGTTCACCTCGACTAGCGGTGAATGAGCAGTTCTTC.

With regard to this clonotype: One end of the junction fails to match germline, which may point to a read error. The chain recombines TRBV11-3 with TRBJ2-1; D is possibly TRBD1 or TRBD2 (5 bases each). Germline CDR1 reads SGHNT; CDR2 reads YENEEA. The CDR3 spans 15 residues. The CDR3 DNA sequence: TGTGCCAGCGGCCCGGGGACCGGCTCCTACAATGGGCAGTTCTTC. Translating gives CASGPGTGSYNGQFF.

Concerning this clonotype itself: This may be a read error: a much more frequent sequence differs by one nucleotide. The chain combines TRBV4-1 with TRBJ2-3, with a possible D match to TRBD1 (6 bases). Germline V gene data show CDR1 as MGHRA and CDR2 as YSYEKL. CDR3 length: 16 amino acids. In DNA, the CDR3 is TGCGCCAGCAGCAAACCACAGGGTCTAGGCACATATACGCAGTATTTT. It specifies CASSKPQGLGTYTQYF.

The CDR3: CASSYHQYLEAFF. The DNA of the CDR3 is TGTGCCAGCAGTTACCACCAGTACCTTGAAGCTTTCTTT. This chain connects TRBV6-5 to TRBJ1-1; D is undetermined. From germline, CDR1 is MNHEY and CDR2 SVGAGI. The CDR3 has 13 residues. Between the trimmed V and J ends, which lost 2 bases and 7 bases, there was a span of 11 bases.

This chain links TRBV4-3 with TRBJ2-7, with unresolved D. The CDR3 loop spans 13 amino acids. V was clipped by 0 bases and J by 3 bases, with 6 bases between them. Germline assignment: CDR1 LGHNA and CDR2 YSLEER. The CDR3 reads CASSQEQRYEQYF. CDR3 sequence (DNA): TGCGCCAGCAGCCAAGAACAGCGCTACGAGCAGTACTTC.

On this clonotype itself: Being one base from a much bigger clone, this may be a read error. The J gene is TRBJ1-3, the V gene TRBV6-2 or TRBV6-3; D is unresolved. V was trimmed by 2 bases and J by 3 bases, leaving 8 bases between them. The CDR3 contains 14 residues. Germline-derived CDR1 and CDR2 are MNHEY and SVGEGT. CDR3 residues: CASSYPNHGNTIYF. The DNA for the CDR3 is TGTGCCAGCAGTTACCCGAACCATGGAAACACCATATATTTT.

As to this clonotype: This sequence may be a read error, since a much larger clone differs from it by one base. The chain carries TRBV12-3 or TRBV12-4 and TRBJ1-1; D unclear. The CDR3 has 13 residues. CDR3 nucleotides: TGTGCCAGCAGAGGACCCTCGAACCCTGAAGCTTTCTTT. This codes for CASRGPSNPEAFF.

Note on this clonotype: The CDR3 does not end in the conserved phenylalanine or tryptophan, so this is likely a read error. The chain links TRBV29-1 to TRBJ2-3; possible D gene TRBD2, 5 bases. Germline V CDR1 and CDR2: SQVTM, ANQGSEA. V gave up 7 bases and J gave up 6 bases, with 17 bases separating them. The CDR3 sequence is 13 residues long. The CDR3 nucleotides read TGCAGCGCCACTAGAGGGTTGGGGGATACGCAGTATTTA. This codes for CSATRGLGDTQYL.

The chain joins TRBV6-6 to TRBJ1-1; 8 nucleotides line up with TRBD1. This CDR3 is 16 amino acids long. Germline-derived CDR1 and CDR2 are MNHNY and SVGAGI (reference sequence). CDR3 residues: CISSYAPGQGSGEAFF. In nucleotides, the CDR3 is TGTATCAGCAGTTACGCCCCCGGACAGGGCAGCGGTGAAGCTTTCTTT.